This T cell receptor (beta chain) came from a study of blood T cell repertoires in COVID-19. Study-level background: Acute-phase and convalescent COVID-19 samples originated in the United States, Italy and Spain. T cells, B-cell-depleted T cells, or PBMCs provided the cDNA or gDNA that served as material.

Methods used by the authors: The assay estimated nucleated cells by amplifying reference gene primers. The data were produced by immunoSEQ multiplex PCR, yet TCRdb's version contains in-frame clones alone and is incomplete. The V and J calls and clone size were taken over from that table, and D and trimming were inferred from the DNA. The sample shows roughly 260,000 clones, approximately 86% of them seen only once. This CDR3 is 14 amino acids long. The rearrangement uses TRBV21-1 and TRBJ2-3; the table gives TRBD1 as D, unverified against the DNA. TRBV21-1 is a documented pseudogene. Sample: peripheral blood. This TCR came from a man between 40 and 49 years old who had recovered from COVID-19. The CDR3 here is CARRTGVLTDTQYF. The CDR3 coding sequence is TGTGCCAGGAGGACAGGGGTCCTCACAGATACGCAGTATTTT.